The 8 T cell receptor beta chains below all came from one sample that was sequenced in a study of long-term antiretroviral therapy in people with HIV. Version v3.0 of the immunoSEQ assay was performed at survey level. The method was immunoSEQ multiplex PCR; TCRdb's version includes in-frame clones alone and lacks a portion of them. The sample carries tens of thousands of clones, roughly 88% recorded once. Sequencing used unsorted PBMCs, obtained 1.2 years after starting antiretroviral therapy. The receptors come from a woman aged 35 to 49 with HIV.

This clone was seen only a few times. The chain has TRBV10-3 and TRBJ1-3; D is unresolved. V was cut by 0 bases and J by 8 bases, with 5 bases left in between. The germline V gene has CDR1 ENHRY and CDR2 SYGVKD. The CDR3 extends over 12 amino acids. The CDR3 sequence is CAISESRDTIYF. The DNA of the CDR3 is TGTGCCATCAGTGAGTCACGAGACACCATATATTTT.

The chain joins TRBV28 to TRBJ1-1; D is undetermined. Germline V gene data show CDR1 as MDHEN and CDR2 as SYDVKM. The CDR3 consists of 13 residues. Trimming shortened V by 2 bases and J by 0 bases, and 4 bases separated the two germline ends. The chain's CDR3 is CASSLGVNTEAFF. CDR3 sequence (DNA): TGTGCCAGCAGTTTAGGGGTGAACACTGAAGCTTTCTTT.

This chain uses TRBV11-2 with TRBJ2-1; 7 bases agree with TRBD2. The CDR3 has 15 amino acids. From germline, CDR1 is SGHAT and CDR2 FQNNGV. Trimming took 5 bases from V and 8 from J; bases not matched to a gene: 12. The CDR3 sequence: CASSEGLVRIDEQFF. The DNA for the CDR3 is TGTGCCAGCAGCGAAGGACTAGTGAGGATTGATGAGCAGTTCTTC.

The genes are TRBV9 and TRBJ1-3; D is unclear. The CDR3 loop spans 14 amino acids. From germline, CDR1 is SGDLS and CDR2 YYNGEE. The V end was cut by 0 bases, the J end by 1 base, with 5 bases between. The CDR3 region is CASSVVGSGNTIYF. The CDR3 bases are TGTGCCAGCAGCGTAGTAGGGTCTGGAAACACCATATATTTT.

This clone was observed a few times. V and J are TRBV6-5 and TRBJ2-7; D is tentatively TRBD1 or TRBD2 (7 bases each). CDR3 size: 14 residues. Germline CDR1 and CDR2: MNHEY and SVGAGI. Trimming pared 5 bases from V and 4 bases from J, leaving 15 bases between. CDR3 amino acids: CASSPDREGYEQYF. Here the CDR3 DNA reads TGTGCCAGCAGTCCCGACAGGGAGGGATACGAGCAGTACTTC.

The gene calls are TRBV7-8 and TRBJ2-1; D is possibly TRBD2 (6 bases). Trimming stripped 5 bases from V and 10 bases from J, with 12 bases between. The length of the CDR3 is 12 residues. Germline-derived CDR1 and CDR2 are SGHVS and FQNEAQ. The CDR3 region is CASSPAGSEQFF. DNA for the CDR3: TGTGCCAGCAGCCCAGCGGGCAGCGAGCAGTTCTTC.

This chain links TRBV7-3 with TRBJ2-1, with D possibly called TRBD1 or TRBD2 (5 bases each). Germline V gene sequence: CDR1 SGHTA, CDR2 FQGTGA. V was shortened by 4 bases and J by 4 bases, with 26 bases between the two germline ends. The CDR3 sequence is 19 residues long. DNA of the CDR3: TGTGCCAGCAGCTCCTGGGCGCCAAATCAGGGAGAGGGATACAATGAGCAGTTCTTC. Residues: CASSSWAPNQGEGYNEQFF.

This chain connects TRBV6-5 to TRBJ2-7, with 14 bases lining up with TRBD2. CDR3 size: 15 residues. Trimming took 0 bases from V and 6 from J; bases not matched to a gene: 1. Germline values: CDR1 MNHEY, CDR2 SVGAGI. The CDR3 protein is CASSYSTSGRGEQYF. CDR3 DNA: TGTGCCAGCAGTTACTCGACTAGCGGGAGGGGCGAGCAGTACTTC.